These 14 T cell receptor beta chains came from one sample sequenced in a study of blood T cell repertoires in COVID-19. The data were produced by immunoSEQ multiplex PCR, yet TCRdb's version contains in-frame clones alone and is incomplete. The table records 150,000 to 200,000 clones, 89% of them present only once. Source material: PBMCs or T cells enriched from blood (not recorded which). These receptors originate from a young woman who had recovered from COVID-19.

This clone showed up just once. This chain connects TRBV30 to TRBJ2-7; D remains ambiguous. The germline V gene encodes CDR1 GTSNPN and CDR2 SVGIG (reference sequence). V was shortened by 4 bases and J by 6 bases, with 13 bases between the two germline ends. This CDR3 is built from 12 residues. The CDR3 sequence: CAWNPSLGEQYF. As DNA, the CDR3 is TGTGCCTGGAATCCCTCCCTCGGCGAGCAGTACTTC.

This clone was counted between two and nine times. This chain links TRBV2 with TRBJ2-7; TRBD1 might be the D (6 bases). The CDR3 covers 13 residues. The V and J ends lost 8 bases and 0 bases respectively, with 11 bases between them. The germline V gene encodes CDR1 SNHLY and CDR2 FYNNEI. The CDR3 here is CASSWTDSYEQYF. In nucleotides, the CDR3 is TGTGCCAGCTCTTGGACAGACTCCTACGAGCAGTACTTC. The full variable domain, completed using reference TRBV2 and TRBJ2-7, is EPEVTQTPSHQVTQMGQEVILRCVPISNHLYFYWYRQILGQKVEFLVSFYNNEISEKSEIFDDQFSVERPDGSNFTLKIRSTKLEDSAMYFCASSWTDSYEQYFGPGTRLTVT.

This clone was counted only a few times. This chain links TRBV18 with TRBJ1-2; tentative D call: TRBD1 (6 bases). This CDR3 has 14 amino acids. CDR1 KGHSH and CDR2 LQKENI come from the germline V gene. V lost 3 bases to trimming and J lost 2 bases, with 10 bases between them. This CDR3 reads CASSPNRENYGYTF. The CDR3 coding sequence is TGTGCCAGCTCACCCAACAGGGAAAACTATGGCTACACCTTC.

V gene TRBV28 combines with J gene TRBJ2-7, with 7 positions matching TRBD2. The trim removed 3 bases at V and 2 bases at J, leaving 10 bases unmatched. Per the germline V gene, CDR1 is MDHEN and CDR2 is SYDVKM. There are 16 residues in the CDR3. CDR3 residues: CASSFLTYGRTYEQYF. The CDR3 bases are TGTGCCAGCAGTTTTTTGACCTACGGGAGGACCTACGAGCAGTACTTC.

The CDR3 DNA reads TGTGCCAGCAGTTTAATCTATACTGAAGCTTTCTTT. Encoded protein: CASSLIYTEAFF. The chain couples TRBV28 to TRBJ1-1; D remains unclear. The CDR3 runs to 12 residues. Trimming removed 2 bases from V and 5 bases from J, with 6 bases in between. Germline-derived CDR1 and CDR2 are MDHEN and SYDVKM.

J is TRBJ1-6 and V is TRBV5-4; the D gene is possibly TRBD1 (5 bases). Looked up from germline, CDR1 is SGHNT and CDR2 is YYREEE (reference sequence). V was pared by 1 base and J by 7 bases, with 12 bases between. This CDR3 spans 15 amino acids. The CDR3 loop is CASSLRGGSNSPLHF. As DNA, the CDR3 is TGTGCCAGCAGCTTGCGGGGGGGTAGCAATTCACCCCTCCACTTT.

This chain uses TRBV14 with TRBJ1-4, with D maybe TRBD1 (5 bases). The CDR3 is made up of 17 amino acids. V gave up 0 bases and J gave up 10 bases, with 21 bases separating them. The germline V gene encodes CDR1 SGHDN and CDR2 FVKESK. The CDR3 DNA reads TGTGCCAGCAGCCAAGATTCAGGGTCAGGGCCCGGCGGAAAACTGTTTTTT. Amino acid sequence: CASSQDSGSGPGGKLFF.

The chain joins TRBV6-5 to TRBJ1-2; TRBD1 matches at 7 bases. Unmatched junction bases numbered 8, after V lost 6 bases and J lost 7 bases. The CDR3 has 13 amino acids. The V gene's germline CDR1 is MNHEY and CDR2 SVGAGI. As DNA, the CDR3 is TGTGCCAGCAGAGTTTACAGGGGCTCTGGCTACACCTTC. Translated: CASRVYRGSGYTF.

V is TRBV4-1 and J is TRBJ2-7, with 9 positions matching TRBD2. The V and J ends lost 3 bases and 6 bases, in that order; junction bases with no gene match: 9. This CDR3 has 15 amino acids. Germline lookup yields CDR1 MGHRA and CDR2 YSYEKL. The CDR3, as DNA: TGCGCCAGCAGCCAGGGTCTAGCGGGACCCCTCGAGCAGTACTTC. This sequence encodes CASSQGLAGPLEQYF.

The rearrangement links TRBV5-5 to TRBJ1-5; TRBD1 is a possible D gene (6 bases). Germline V lookup: CDR1 SGHKS, CDR2 YYEKEE (reference sequence). Trimming took 3 bases from V and 1 from J, leaving 14 bases between them. The CDR3 covers 16 residues. DNA for the CDR3: TGTGCCAGCAGCTCGGAACAGGGATTCAGCAATCAGCCCCAGCATTTT. Its protein is CASSSEQGFSNQPQHF.

The chain joins TRBV2 to TRBJ1-3, with D hard to call. Germline V lookup: CDR1 SNHLY, CDR2 FYNNEI. This CDR3 has 12 amino acids. Trimming left V 7 bases short and J 7 bases short, with 11 bases between. The chain's CDR3 is CASIIGRNTIYF. The CDR3 DNA reads as TGTGCCAGCATTATCGGTCGGAACACCATATATTTT.

This clone was seen only once. The chain carries TRBV19 and TRBJ2-3; 11 bases agree with TRBD2. Germline V gives CDR1 LNHDA, CDR2 SQIVND (reference sequence). Trimming at V came to 5 bases and at J to 4 bases, leaving 11 bases not matched to a gene. This CDR3 has 17 residues. CDR3 nucleotides: TGTGCCAGTAGTTTCAATAGCGGGAGGGCCGCCGCAGATACGCAGTATTTT. Its protein is CASSFNSGRAAADTQYF.

The rearrangement uses TRBV2 and TRBJ2-1; 9 bases fit TRBD2. J gave up 5 bases and V 4 bases, and 6 bases lay outside the gene matches. The CDR3 is 15 amino acids. CDR1 is SNHLY, CDR2 FYNNEI, per germline. This chain's CDR3 is CASSGGLAFDNEQFF. CDR3 coding DNA: TGTGCCAGCAGTGGAGGACTAGCGTTCGACAATGAGCAGTTCTTC.

This rearrangement joins TRBV9 to TRBJ2-1, with D maybe TRBD1 (5 bases). Trimming cost V 5 bases and J 4 bases, with 10 bases left between them. The CDR3 contains 13 residues. Germline V gene sequence: CDR1 SGDLS, CDR2 YYNGEE. CDR3 in amino acids: CASSIQEYNEQFF. CDR3 nucleotides: TGTGCCAGCAGTATACAGGAGTACAATGAGCAGTTCTTC.